The sequence of this TCR beta chain was determined in a study of control samples from healthy donors and cancer patients. This table comes from immunoSEQ multiplex PCR, and its TCRdb copy is limited to in-frame clones, with some not included. The sample has 210,000 or so clones, roughly nine tenths seen once; the top ten hold 1.5% to 2%. This clone was observed a single time. The receptor's source is a man in his thirties or forties in good health. Sequencing was carried out using blood.

DNA of the CDR3: TGTGCCAGCAGCCCTCCCCCCGGACAGGGCTATCAGCCCCAGCATTTT. Amino acid sequence: CASSPPPGQGYQPQHF. The chain uses TRBV28 and TRBJ1-5; 8 bases map to TRBD1. J lost 5 bases, V lost 6 bases, and 12 bases had no gene match. Per germline, CDR1 MDHEN and CDR2 SYDVKM. This CDR3 region has 16 residues.